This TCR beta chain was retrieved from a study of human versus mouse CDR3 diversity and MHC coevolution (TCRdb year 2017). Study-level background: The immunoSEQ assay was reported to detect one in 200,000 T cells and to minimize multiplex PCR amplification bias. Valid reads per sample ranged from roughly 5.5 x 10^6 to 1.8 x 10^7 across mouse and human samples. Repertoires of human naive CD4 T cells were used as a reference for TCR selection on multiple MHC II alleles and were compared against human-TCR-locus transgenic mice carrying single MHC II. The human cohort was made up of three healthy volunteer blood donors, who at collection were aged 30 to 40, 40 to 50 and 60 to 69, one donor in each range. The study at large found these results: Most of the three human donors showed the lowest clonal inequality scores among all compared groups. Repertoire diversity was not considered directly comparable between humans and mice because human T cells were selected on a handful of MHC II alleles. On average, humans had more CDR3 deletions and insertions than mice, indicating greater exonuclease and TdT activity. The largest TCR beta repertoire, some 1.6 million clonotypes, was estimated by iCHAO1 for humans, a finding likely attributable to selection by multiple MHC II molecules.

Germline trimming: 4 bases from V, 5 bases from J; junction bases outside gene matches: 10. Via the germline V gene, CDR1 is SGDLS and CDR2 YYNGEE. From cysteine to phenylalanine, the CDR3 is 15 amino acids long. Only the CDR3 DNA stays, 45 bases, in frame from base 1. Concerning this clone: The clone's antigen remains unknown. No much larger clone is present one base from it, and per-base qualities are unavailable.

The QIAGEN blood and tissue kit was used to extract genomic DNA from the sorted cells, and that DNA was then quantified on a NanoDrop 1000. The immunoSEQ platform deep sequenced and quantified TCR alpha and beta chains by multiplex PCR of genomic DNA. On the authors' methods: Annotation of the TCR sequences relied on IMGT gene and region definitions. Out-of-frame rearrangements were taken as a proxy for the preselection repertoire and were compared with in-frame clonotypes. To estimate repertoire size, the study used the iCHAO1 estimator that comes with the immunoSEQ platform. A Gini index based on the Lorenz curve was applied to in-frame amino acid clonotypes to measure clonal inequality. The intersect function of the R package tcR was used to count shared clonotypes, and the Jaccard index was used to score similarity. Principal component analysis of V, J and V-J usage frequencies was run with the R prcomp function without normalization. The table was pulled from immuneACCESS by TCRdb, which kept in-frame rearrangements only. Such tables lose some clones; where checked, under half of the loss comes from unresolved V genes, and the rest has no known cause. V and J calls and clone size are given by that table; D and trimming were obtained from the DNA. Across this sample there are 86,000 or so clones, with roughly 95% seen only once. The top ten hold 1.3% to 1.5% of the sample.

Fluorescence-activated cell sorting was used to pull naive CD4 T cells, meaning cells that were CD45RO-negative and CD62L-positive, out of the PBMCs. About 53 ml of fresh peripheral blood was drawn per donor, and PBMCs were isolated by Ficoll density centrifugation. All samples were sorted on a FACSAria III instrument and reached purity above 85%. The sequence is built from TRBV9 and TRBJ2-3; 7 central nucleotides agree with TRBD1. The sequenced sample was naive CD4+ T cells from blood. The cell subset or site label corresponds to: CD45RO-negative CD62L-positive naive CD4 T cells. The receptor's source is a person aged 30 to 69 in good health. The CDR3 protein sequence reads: CASSSQSTGRDTQYF. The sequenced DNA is TGTGCCAGCAGCTCCCAATCGACAGGGAGAGATACGCAGTATTTT.